This T cell receptor beta chain was observed in a study of identical twins (dated by TCRdb to between 2015 and 2016). Notes on the research overall: The study deep-sequenced TCR alpha and beta repertoires from monozygotic twins, unrelated adults of various ages and cord blood to test whether fetal clonotypes persist. To rule out contamination, replicate twin experiments were performed at different times with different library preparation protocols. The investigation overall reported the following: Recombination models systematically underestimated out-of-frame TCR alpha sharing in monozygotic twins but agreed with sharing between unrelated individuals. Compared with coincidental sharing between unrelated individuals, an excess of low generation-probability sequences was observed among out-of-frame TCR alpha sequences shared between twins. The excess sharing between twins in beta out-of-frame sequences was weaker because fewer shared sequences reduced the signal-to-noise ratio. Abundant cord blood beta clonotypes carried fewer insertions; young adult naive repertoires showed a weaker similar trend, while memory repertoires showed none. Zero-insertion analyses could be partly confounded by invariant T cells such as MAIT and iNKT, although diverse VJ usage argued against such confounding for most clonotypes. Because the same donors could not be followed over many years, the conclusions depended on cross-sectional statistical analysis.

The library was obtained by 5' RACE. Sequenced on an Illumina HiSeq 2000. Template switching added a universal primer binding site, and the final cDNA carried a unique molecular identifier that allowed TCR cDNA molecules to be counted accurately. Specific primers in the conserved constant-segment region were used to synthesize first-strand cDNA for the TCR alpha and beta chains. Each cDNA library was double barcoded, with a SMART-Mk sample barcode plus Illumina barcodes, to control for contamination. Two successive PCR steps introduced TruSeq adapter sequences along with Illumina sample barcodes. The TCR alpha and beta cDNA libraries were sequenced on the Illumina HiSeq platform using custom primers. Per the original workflow: MiGEC processed the raw reads to extract unique molecular identifiers, while MiXCR was used to determine the CDR3 positions. Recombination models were inferred per individual with the repgenHMM and IGoR tools using an EM algorithm. Shared clonotype analysis was performed with the tcR package in R, normalizing sharing by the product of cloneset sizes. To study raw recombination free of thymic and clonal selection effects, out-of-frame nonproductive sequences were analyzed. TCRdb trimmed public reads at Q25 via fastp, called clones via MiXCR and kept in-frame beta chains. Rows are unified per CDR3 protein, each entry keeping the most common DNA and genes. The V and J calls shown here were made by TCRdb, not taken from the authors' results. Present in this sample are some 240,000 distinct CDR3 sequences, approximately 8.6% of which were seen just once. Together, the top ten hold 3% of the sample.

V lost 2 bases and J lost 2 bases, and the count of bases not matched to a germline gene is 4. CDR3 length: 17 amino acids, cysteine to phenylalanine. Only the CDR3 portion is preserved as DNA: 51 bases, with reading frame beginning at the first base. Every donor in the study was a healthy Caucasian. The twin cohort comprised three pairs of female monozygotic twins, all aged about 18 to 30 years. Positive isolation kits from Invitrogen were used to isolate the CD4+ and CD8+ T cell populations. This clonotype was counted ten times or more. No cognate antigen has been identified for it. There are no base qualities to consult, and no much larger clone falls within one base. This sample was shared with a second study, whose subject was yellow fever vaccine responses in identical twins. Reported in the second study: According to the authors, in identical twins the way T cells responded to vaccination appeared partly convergent and partly personalized. Focusing on identical twins, the study followed the T cell clones that responded to the vaccine, and did so with precision.

In this chain, TRBV12-3 or TRBV12-4 is recombined with TRBJ2-3, and TRBD2 aligns with 13 junction nucleotides. The TCR originated in a woman aged 18-29 years in good health. The sequenced sample was CD8+ T cells sorted from blood. The nucleotide sequence reads TGTGCCAGCAGTTTAAAGGGACTAGCGGGGCCCACAGATACGCAGTATTTT. Its amino acids are CASSLKGLAGPTDTQYF.